This T cell receptor (beta chain) came from a study of blood T cells in healthy people across ages. For the second PCR, which ran for about 6 to 11 cycles, a sample-barcoded 5' primer and a J-beta primer mix were used. Per-sample output comprised a minimum of 2.5 million paired-end reads containing CDR3. TCRdb re-called the 5' RACE reads through MiXCR, storing one row per CDR3 protein. The sample lists 630,000 or so distinct CDR3 sequences, about 34% occurring once. This clonotype was observed a few times. Its target is not known. The junction shows a germline mismatch at one end, possibly a read error. Study-level findings and limits: TCR beta diversity tracked closely with naive T cell percentage. Estimates of total diversity, which came from one million sequenced T cells, were considered to be underestimates.

Donors each provided roughly 11 milliliters of peripheral blood. This CDR3 spans 12 amino acids. The V gene's germline CDR1 is SGHRS and CDR2 YFSETQ. The source of this sequence is a woman of 80 years or more in good health. The sample taken for sequencing was blood. The V call is TRBV5-1, the J call TRBJ2-7; D perhaps matches TRBD2 (5 bases). CDR3 amino acids: CASSHDNERLYF. CDR3 sequence (DNA): TGTGCCAGCAGCCACGACAATGAAAGACTATACTTC. Filled out from reference TRBV5-1 and TRBJ2-7, the complete variable domain reads KAGVTQTPRYLIKTRGQQVTLSCSPISGHRSVSWYQQTPGQGLQFLFEYFSETQRNKGNFPGRFSGRQFSNSRSEMNVSTLELGDSALYLCASSHDNERLYFGPGTRLTVT.